Listed here is a single TCR beta chain. Antigen unknown. Combining a sample-barcoded 5' primer with a J-beta primer mix, a second PCR ran for 7 to 11 cycles. Each CDR3 protein is one row after TCRdb ran MiXCR on the 5' RACE reads. The data hold about a million distinct CDR3 sequences, with 51% observed a single time. The germline gives CDR1 MNHNS, CDR2 SASEGT. This CDR3 is 16 amino acids long. With 2 bases clipped from V and 2 bases from J, the junction kept 3 bases outside the gene matches. This entry belongs to a study of blood T cells in healthy people across ages. Findings of the study overall: Per million T cells, TCR beta diversity dropped about linearly as age rose.

All donors came from Russia, were Caucasian and healthy, and spanned ages about 6 to 95. Every donor provided approximately 9.2 milliliters of peripheral blood. This rearrangement joins TRBV6-1 to TRBJ2-3, with TRBD2 identical over 11 bases. Sequencing input: blood. This TCR came from a woman aged 55 to 70 in good health. The chain's CDR3 is CASSERLAGLTDTQYF. The CDR3 DNA sequence: TGTGCCAGCAGTGAAAGACTAGCGGGACTCACAGATACGCAGTATTTT.